The 17 T cell receptor beta chains listed next were all sequenced from one sample in a study of post-analysis software for immune sequencing data. General observations from the study: Patients carried a handful of TRBV segments more frequently than controls did, and TRBV5-6, TRBV5-1 and TRBV20-1 were among them.

These receptors' targets are unknown. Sequencing libraries made from TCR beta cDNA carried unique molecular identifiers. TCRdb fed the PCR reads into MiXCR, producing one record per CDR3 protein. The table lists about 800,000 distinct CDR3 sequences, 25% to 30% of them singletons. The sample was blood. The receptors were gathered from a girl aged 10 to 17 with multiple sclerosis.

The chain carries TRBV5-1 and TRBJ2-1, with 13 bases fitting TRBD2. Germline CDR1 reads SGHRS; CDR2 reads YFSETQ. The CDR3 is 15 residues long. V lost 4 bases and J lost 6; bases outside the gene matches: 4. CDR3 region: CASSPTSGRSNEQFF. The CDR3 nucleotides read TGCGCCAGCAGCCCGACTAGCGGGAGGTCCAATGAGCAGTTCTTC.

The sample holds a few counts of this clonotype. The rearrangement uses TRBV12-3 or TRBV12-4 and TRBJ1-1, with no clear D. Trimming pared 2 bases from V and 4 bases from J, leaving 14 bases between. The CDR3 has 15 amino acids. The CDR3 DNA reads as TGTGCCAGCAGTTTATCGGGTGTGAGTCCCACTGAAGCTTTCTTT. Residues: CASSLSGVSPTEAFF.

This clonotype was observed a few times. The chain employs TRBV4-3 and TRBJ2-7; TRBD1 is a possible D gene (5 bases). The CDR3 is 17 residues long. V was clipped by 1 base and J by 3 bases, with 19 bases between them. The germline V gene has CDR1 LGHNA and CDR2 YSLEER. The CDR3 region is CASSQGLSLQVGYEQYF. The CDR3 bases are TGCGCCAGCAGCCAAGGTCTAAGTTTACAGGTGGGCTACGAGCAGTACTTC.

This rearrangement joins TRBV28 to TRBJ1-2; tentative D call: TRBD1 (6 bases). Trimming took off 7 bases at V and 9 bases at J, with 24 bases between the two ends. CDR3 length equals 15 residues. Germline assignment: CDR1 MDHEN and CDR2 SYDVKM. CDR3 coding DNA: TGTGCCAGCAATCGGGGGTCCGGGGGCGGCTTGAGCTACACCTTC. The encoded protein is CASNRGSGGGLSYTF.

The V and J genes are TRBV20-1 and TRBJ2-3; 9 bases map to TRBD2. Unmatched junction bases numbered 8, after V lost 5 bases and J lost 2 bases. Germline V lookup: CDR1 DFQATT, CDR2 SNEGSKA (reference sequence). The CDR3 runs to 15 residues. The CDR3 is CSAWKREANTDTQYF. CDR3 coding DNA: TGCAGTGCTTGGAAGCGGGAGGCCAACACAGATACGCAGTATTTT.

V and J are TRBV12-3 or TRBV12-4 and TRBJ2-1, with D uncertain. The ends were cut back, 6 bases at V and 4 bases at J, with 13 bases in the middle. This CDR3 spans 14 amino acids. The DNA of the CDR3 is TGTGCCAGCAGCACCCAAAGGAAATACAATGAGCAGTTCTTC. This encodes CASSTQRKYNEQFF.

The rearrangement links TRBV29-1 to TRBJ2-7; 7 positions agree with TRBD2. Trimming at V came to 6 bases and at J to 5 bases, leaving 7 bases not matched to a gene. The CDR3 runs 12 residues. Germline V CDR1 and CDR2: SQVTM, ANQGSEA. This CDR3 reads CSVVTSTHEQYF. CDR3 DNA sequence: TGCAGCGTCGTGACTAGCACCCACGAGCAGTACTTC.

V and J are TRBV4-1 and TRBJ2-7; no clear D. This CDR3 comprises 14 residues. The germline V gene encodes CDR1 MGHRA and CDR2 YSYEKL. V lost 1 base and J 3 bases, leaving 10 bases between the germline ends. In nucleotides, the CDR3 is TGCGCCAGCAGCCAAGTCCTTGGCAACTACGAGCAGTACTTC. Its translation is CASSQVLGNYEQYF.

The chain joins TRBV5-1 to TRBJ2-3; a possible D gene is TRBD1 (7 bases). V lost 0 bases and J lost 3, with 11 bases in between. Germline CDR1 reads SGHRS; CDR2 reads YFSETQ. The CDR3 has 15 residues. The CDR3 sequence is CASSLGGTVTDTQYF. The CDR3 DNA follows: TGCGCCAGCAGCTTGGGCGGGACAGTAACAGATACGCAGTATTTT.

This clonotype has only one observation. This sequence joins TRBV9 and TRBJ2-5; the match to TRBD2 covers 12 bases. CDR1 is SGDLS and CDR2 is YYNGEE in the germline V gene. V gave up 3 bases and J gave up 4 bases; unmatched junction bases: 4. This CDR3 is 15 amino acids long. In DNA form, the CDR3 reads TGTGCCAGCAGCGCCGGACTAGCGGGAATAGAGACCCAGTACTTC. It yields the protein CASSAGLAGIETQYF.

The J gene is TRBJ2-1, the V gene TRBV12-3 or TRBV12-4; TRBD2 matches 8 bases. V trimming: 2 bases; J trimming: 9 bases; junction bases outside the gene matches: 3. The CDR3 covers 13 residues. The CDR3 DNA reads TGTGCCAGCAGTTTACGCGGGAGGAGTGAGCAGTTCTTC. Protein sequence: CASSLRGRSEQFF.

This clonotype showed up just a few times. The chain links TRBV28 to TRBJ2-7, with D maybe TRBD1 (5 bases). This CDR3 has 14 residues. Germline assignment: CDR1 MDHEN and CDR2 SYDVKM. V lost 5 bases and J lost 4, with 15 bases in between. CDR3: CASSTTRQTYEQYF. Here the CDR3 DNA reads TGTGCCAGCAGTACCACAAGACAGACATACGAGCAGTACTTC.

This clonotype has just a few counts. The genes are TRBV11-2 and TRBJ2-3; perhaps TRBD2 as D (6 bases). Trimming took 7 bases from V and 1 from J, leaving 15 bases between them. This CDR3 spans 15 amino acids. Germline V CDR1 and CDR2: SGHAT, FQNNGV. CDR3 coding DNA: TGTGCCAGCACCCCACGGGACTTGCGCACAGATACGCAGTATTTT. Its protein is CASTPRDLRTDTQYF.

This clonotype has just a few counts. The genes are TRBV4-3 and TRBJ2-3; maybe TRBD2 (6 bases). Germline CDR1 reads LGHNA; CDR2 reads YSLEER. Trimming shortened V by 1 base and J by 0 bases, and 11 bases separated the two germline ends. This CDR3 has 16 residues. The CDR3 protein is CASSQGGVPSTDTQYF. The CDR3 nucleotides are TGCGCCAGCAGCCAAGGGGGGGTACCTAGCACAGATACGCAGTATTTT.

This clonotype was seen at least ten times. The CDR3 is CASSLDPSPFYEQYF. For the CDR3, the DNA is TGTGCCAGCAGCTTAGATCCTAGCCCCTTCTACGAGCAGTACTTC. The genes are TRBV7-2 and TRBJ2-7, with D possibly matching TRBD2 (5 bases). The length of the CDR3 is 15 residues. V gave up 1 base and J gave up 3 bases, with 13 bases separating them. CDR1 and CDR2 from the germline V gene are SGHTA and FQGNSA.

In its sample, this clonotype was seen a few times. CDR3 nucleotides: TGTGCCAGCAGCTTAGCGAGCGGGGGGGCTTTCGAGCAGTTCTTC. It specifies CASSLASGGAFEQFF. The chain joins TRBV7-8 to TRBJ2-1; 10 bases agree with TRBD2. The V segment lost 0 bases and the J segment 10 bases; nucleotides outside the gene matches: 6. Germline V CDR1 and CDR2: SGHVS, FQNEAQ. This CDR3 contains 15 residues. The whole variable domain, filled in from reference TRBV7-8 and TRBJ2-1, reads GAGVSQSPRYKVAKRGQDVALRCDPISGHVSLFWYQQALGQGPEFLTYFQNEAQLDKSGLPSDRFFAERPEGSVSTLKIQRTQQEDSAVYLCASSLASGGAFEQFFGPGTRLTVL.

Notes on this clonotype: Because the CDR3's place on the DNA is in doubt, the DNA is left out and the CDR3 is given as listed by TCRdb. The chain has TRBV10-3 and TRBJ1-1; TRBD1 is taken as the D call from the table, unchecked against the DNA. The germline CDR1 and CDR2 sequences are ENHRY and SYGVKD. The CDR3 adds up to 14 amino acids, both ends counted. The CDR3 sequence: CAISESVGQGAFFF.